The clone carrying this T cell receptor (beta chain) showed up just a few times. These data belong to a study of post-analysis software for immune sequencing data. The TCR beta cDNA libraries contained unique molecular identifiers. TCRdb independently ran MiXCR on the PCR reads; one entry per CDR3 protein. This sample yields about 160,000 distinct CDR3 sequences, of which around 36% are seen a single time; under 30% belongs to the top ten. CDR3 size: 16 residues. Germline V gene lookup returns CDR1 SGDLS and CDR2 YYNGEE. V dropped 4 bases and J dropped 9; count of bases not matched to a gene: 15. The receptor's source is a girl aged 5 to 17 with multiple sclerosis. This sequence joins TRBV9 and TRBJ2-4, with 8 nucleotides matching TRBD2. This specimen was blood, taken after autologous hematopoietic stem cell transplantation. This CDR3 is CASSLGLADAASIQYF. The CDR3 coding sequence is TGTGCCAGCAGCCTTGGACTAGCAGATGCCGCTAGCATTCAGTACTTC.